This T cell receptor beta chain was observed in a study of monozygotic twins with cystic fibrosis. Points from the study as a whole: J usage was most co-twin-similar in 8 of 16 pairs, V in 13. In this small cohort, shared CDR3 numbers showed no association with age, concordance or disease severity.

For this clone: The antigen remains undetermined.

V was cut by 0 bases and J by 7 bases, with 7 bases left in between. This CDR3 has 11 residues. Germline V gene sequence: CDR1 SQVTM, CDR2 ANQGSEA. Sequencing was performed with immunoSEQ multiplex PCR; in TCRdb, only in-frame clones are kept and a portion is missing. The sample lists tens of thousands of clones, 84% seen once, with under 2% in the top ten. The chain employs TRBV29-1 and TRBJ2-7; D not resolved. The sample consisted of blood. The receptor comes from a girl aged 2-15 years with cystic fibrosis. The CDR3 nucleotides are TGCAGCGTTGAAGATAACCGGGAGCAGTACTTC. Translating gives CSVEDNREQYF.